This passage covers 12 T cell receptor beta chains from one sample sequenced in a study of blood T cell repertoires in COVID-19. The method was immunoSEQ multiplex PCR; TCRdb's version includes in-frame clones alone and lacks a portion of them. The data contain under 150,000 clones, around nine tenths of them singletons. The material sequenced was peripheral blood. The source is a woman aged 40 to 49 with acute or convalescent COVID-19.

This chain links TRBV19 with TRBJ1-5, with TRBD1 matching over 9 bases. The trim removed 9 bases at V and 1 base at J, leaving 13 bases unmatched. The CDR3 length is 17 residues. The germline V gene encodes CDR1 LNHDA and CDR2 SQIVND (reference sequence). CDR3 sequence reads: CASQPGQGVISNQPQHF. CDR3 nucleotide sequence: TGTGCCAGCCAGCCGGGACAGGGTGTTATAAGCAATCAGCCCCAGCATTTT.

The gene calls are TRBV7-2 and TRBJ2-3, with D possibly TRBD2 on 6 matching bases. The V gene's germline CDR1 is SGHTA and CDR2 FQGNSA. This CDR3 contains 13 residues. The V gene lost 7 bases and the J gene lost 4 bases, with 12 bases spanning the gap. This chain's CDR3 is CASTRRDPDTQYF. Written as DNA, the CDR3 is TGTGCCAGCACTCGGAGGGATCCAGATACGCAGTATTTT.

This clone was picked up one time. The chain is built from TRBV19 and TRBJ2-2; 12 positions agree with TRBD2. The CDR3 spans 14 residues. V dropped 8 bases and J dropped 6; count of bases not matched to a gene: 4. CDR1 is LNHDA and CDR2 is SQIVND in the germline V gene (reference sequence). The CDR3 nucleotides are TGTGCCAGTCGACTAGCGGGAGAGCCCGGGGAGCTGTTTTTT. Translation gives CASRLAGEPGELFF.

The chain is built from TRBV14 and TRBJ2-7; TRBD1 matches 7 bases. Germline assignment: CDR1 SGHDN and CDR2 FVKESK. The CDR3 runs 16 residues. V lost 3 bases, J lost 0 bases, and 8 bases stayed unmatched. The CDR3 is CASSQGTVESSYEQYF. The CDR3 bases are TGTGCCAGCAGCCAGGGGACAGTGGAGAGCTCCTACGAGCAGTACTTC.

This chain uses TRBV4-1 with TRBJ2-7; TRBD2 matches at 14 bases. CDR3 length: 17 amino acids. V gave up 1 base and J gave up 9 bases; unmatched junction bases: 11. Germline V gene sequence: CDR1 MGHRA, CDR2 YSYEKL. For the CDR3, the DNA is TGCGCCAGCAGCCAAGGGAACTTCGGGACTAGCGGGAGTATGCAGTACTTC. Its protein product is CASSQGNFGTSGSMQYF.

The chain couples TRBV6-4 to TRBJ1-5; weak D call: TRBD1 (5 bases). The germline V gene has CDR1 MRHNA and CDR2 SNTAGT. The CDR3 has 12 amino acids. V lost 9 bases to trimming and J lost 6 bases, with 12 bases between them. The CDR3 is CASPDTLQPQHF. In DNA, the CDR3 is TGTGCCAGTCCGGACACCCTTCAGCCCCAGCATTTT.

The chain carries TRBV5-6 and TRBJ1-6, with D possibly TRBD1 on 5 matching bases. The CDR3 has 16 residues. V was pared by 2 bases and J by 6 bases, with 15 bases between. The germline CDR1 and CDR2 sequences are SGHDT and YYEEEE. The CDR3 reads CASSFEKGSLNSPLHF. CDR3 nucleotide sequence: TGTGCCAGCAGCTTTGAAAAGGGGTCCCTTAATTCACCCCTCCACTTT.

The rearrangement links TRBV27 to TRBJ1-1; D is unresolved. The germline gives CDR1 MNHEY, CDR2 SMNVEV (reference sequence). Trimming took 6 bases from V and 8 from J, leaving 19 bases between them. The CDR3 spans 14 residues. CDR3 amino acids: CASSPSGSTEEAFF. The CDR3 nucleotides read TGTGCCAGCAGCCCGTCGGGAAGCACTGAGGAAGCTTTCTTT.

V usage is TRBV6-6 and J usage is TRBJ1-5; TRBD1 matches at 7 bases. This CDR3 comprises 16 residues. The germline V gene encodes CDR1 MNHNY and CDR2 SVGAGI (reference sequence). V trimming: 2 bases; J trimming: 3 bases; junction bases outside the gene matches: 7. The CDR3 DNA reads as TGTGCCAGCAGTTACGGGACAGCCAGTCCCAATCAGCCCCAGCATTTT. It yields the protein CASSYGTASPNQPQHF.

About this clone itself: At one boundary the junction diverges from the germline segment, which might be a read error. The chain recombines TRBV25-1 with TRBJ2-5; D possibly corresponds to TRBD1 (6 bases). Per germline, CDR1 MGHDK and CDR2 SYGVNS. The CDR3 sequence is 14 residues long. The CDR3 protein is CASSVAWGQGTQYF. CDR3 nucleotide sequence: TGTGCCAGCAGTGTCGCCTGGGGGCAAGGGACCCAGTACTTC.

CDR3 sequence: CASSLDRNEKLFF. The CDR3 nucleotides are TGTGCCAGCAGTTTAGACAGGAATGAAAAACTGTTTTTT. The rearrangement links TRBV12-3 or TRBV12-4 to TRBJ1-4; maybe TRBD1 (5 bases). CDR3 length equals 13 residues. Trimming left V 1 base short and J 5 bases short, with 5 bases between.

The chain combines TRBV11-2 with TRBJ2-7; D is ambiguous. In germline, CDR1 is SGHAT, CDR2 FQNNGV. V dropped 4 bases and J dropped 4 bases, with 17 bases sitting between them. The CDR3 runs 15 residues. This chain's CDR3 is CASSYSTLDGYEQYF. The CDR3 DNA sequence: TGTGCCAGCAGCTACTCGACTCTTGACGGATACGAGCAGTACTTC.